This TCR beta chain emerged from a study of T cell clones after liver transplantation. The wider study: A pre-transplant mixed lymphocyte reaction with TCRbeta sequencing defined graft-donor-reactive clones followed in post-transplant blood. Standard immunosuppression, with no induction, continued until 12-24 months after transplant.

Comment on this clone: Other DNA sequences in this specimen translate into the identical CDR3.

The CDR3 length is 13 residues. Deletions cut 5 bases from V and 4 bases from J, with 11 bases between. Germline CDR1 and CDR2: SGHTA and FQGTGA. Measured with immunoSEQ multiplex PCR; TCRdb has only the in-frame clones, and not every one. The data show 75,000 to 85,000 clones, around 78% seen once. Sample: CD4+ T cells from blood, taken at the 22-month timepoint. The sequence came from a human patient who received a liver transplant. Some T cells may originate from the graft donor. The gene calls are TRBV7-3 and TRBJ1-1; tentatively, D is TRBD1 (6 bases). CDR3 DNA sequence: TGTGCCAGCAGCCTCAGGGGAGGCACTGAAGCTTTCTTT. It codes for CASSLRGGTEAFF. Based on the CDR3 plus reference TRBV7-3 and TRBJ1-1, the full variable domain is GAGVSQTPSNKVTEKGKYVELRCDPISGHTALYWYRQSLGQGPEFLIYFQGTGAADDSGLPNDRFFAVRPEGSVSTLKIQRTERGDSAVYLCASSLRGGTEAFFGQGTRLTVV.